This T cell receptor beta chain was retrieved from a study of cytomegalovirus exposure and HLA in healthy donors listed by TCRdb under 2017. About the investigation overall: The 550 to 750 repertoires of the first cohort and the 95 to 150 validation repertoires were produced on the same platform, according to a later analysis. High-throughput TCR immunosequencing, statistical association of individual TCRs with disease status, and machine learning were combined to predict cytomegalovirus infection status. Besides the first cohort of roughly 700 subjects, a separate validation cohort made up of some 110 different subjects was used. The study aimed to test whether cataloging public T cell receptors could reveal signatures of past pathogen exposure. What the study reported, not specific to this receptor: In vitro tests confirmed that a few of the cytomegalovirus-associated TCR beta chains recognize cytomegalovirus antigens. Cytomegalovirus status was reported to be diagnosed by the classifier with high specificity and sensitivity in both the original and validation cohorts. While some public TCRs were present in many individuals, most TCR sequences turned up only very rarely across donors. A later analysis had no HLA typing for the validation cohort, so co-occurrence there was scored across all 130 or so repertoires. A total of some 180 TCR beta chains were listed by the study as associated with cytomegalovirus. It was suggested by the authors that the approach could potentially be generalized to other disease states and immunological phenotypes. Of the cluster scores, 90% to 95% were above 0 in a later analysis, which found that TCRs clustered in the first cohort also tended to co-occur in the 120 or so validation repertoires.

The donors belonged to the validation cohort of about 110 subjects, which was separate from the roughly 680-subject first cohort. V is clipped by 5 bases and J by 6 bases, and the sequence between their germline boundaries is 16 bases long. The germline V gene gives CDR1 as SGHNT and CDR2 as YENEEA. Including the terminal cysteine and phenylalanine, the CDR3 comprises 15 residues. Only the CDR3 DNA is retained, 45 bases long and in frame from the first base. The method behind the library was the immunoSEQ multiplex PCR assay. The authors' analysis ran thus. A statistical classification framework was built for diagnosing cytomegalovirus status from the catalog of TCR beta chain sequences. The table was pulled from immuneACCESS by TCRdb, which kept in-frame rearrangements only. Such tables lose some clones; where checked, under half of the loss comes from unresolved V genes, and the rest has no known cause. From that table come the V and J calls and clone size; the DNA was used to work out D and trimming. The sample table contains roughly 300,000 clones; only one count was recorded for 85% to 90% of them. In total, the top ten clones hold about 0.9% of the sample.

About this clone: Its antigen specificity is not known. One base away there is no much larger clone; base qualities are not given.

This receptor was taken from a woman younger than 30 in good health and CMV-seronegative. Sequences were obtained from PBMCs. The chain was built from TRBV11-3 and TRBJ1-4, with no confident D gene call. The DNA is as follows: TGTGCCAGCAGCCGGAGGACGGCAGAAGATGAAAAACTGTTTTTT. This sequence encodes CASSRRTAEDEKLFF.